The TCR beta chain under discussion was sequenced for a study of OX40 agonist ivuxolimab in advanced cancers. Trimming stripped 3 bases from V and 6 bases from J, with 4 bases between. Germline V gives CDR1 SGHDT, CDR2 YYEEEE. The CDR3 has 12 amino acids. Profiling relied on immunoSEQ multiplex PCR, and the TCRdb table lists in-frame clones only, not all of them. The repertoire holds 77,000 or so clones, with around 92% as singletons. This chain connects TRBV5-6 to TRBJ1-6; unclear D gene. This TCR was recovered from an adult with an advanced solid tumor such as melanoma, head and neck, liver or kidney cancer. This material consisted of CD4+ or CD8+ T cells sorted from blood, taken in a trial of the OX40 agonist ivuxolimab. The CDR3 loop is CASSSGNSPLHF. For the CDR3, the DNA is TGTGCCAGCAGCTCGGGTAATTCACCCCTCCACTTT.